Detailed here is one T cell receptor (beta chain). The table lists this clonotype with many counts. Its antigen remains unidentified. Per-base qualities were not stored, and no clone one base away is much larger. The germline V end is reduced by 4 bases and the J end by 2 bases; junction bases left unmatched: 2. CDR1 and CDR2 were assigned from the germline V gene as SGHRS and YFSETQ. The cysteine opens and the phenylalanine closes a CDR3 of 14 amino acids. Just the 42-base CDR3 DNA is kept, in frame starting at base 1. These data belong to a study of T-cell memory formation after mild COVID-19 (dated by TCRdb to the early 2020s). Turning to the overall study: TCR sequence clusters from the two donors were found to be largely donor specific. Longitudinal TCRalpha and TCRbeta repertoire sequencing tracked T-cell clones expanding and contracting after mild COVID-19 in a couple of donors. The cohort comprised two young, previously healthy adult volunteers, one female and one male.

Ficoll-Paque density gradient centrifugation was used to isolate PBMCs. Sequencer: Illumina NovaSeq 6000. Using 5'RACE with constant-segment primers, TCRalpha and TCRbeta cDNA libraries were constructed, with sample barcodes and unique molecular identifiers added in the process. RNA was extracted from every sample with Trizol reagent. The libraries were amplified in two PCR steps, and the second step added a second sample barcode and Illumina TruSeq adapters. The libraries were sequenced on an Illumina NovaSeq using 2 x 150 bp paired-end reads. As for the authors' bioinformatics: Reads were demultiplexed and collapsed into UMI-guided consensus sequences with migec v1.2.7. Using mixcr v2.1.11, the UMI consensuses were aligned to TRA and TRB V and J templates and assembled into clonotypes. A clonotype was counted as expanded or contracted only if both edgeR and NoisET called the change significant, with noise models trained on biological replicates. For edgeR calls, the cutoffs were a false discovery rate-adjusted p below 0.01 and a log2 fold-change threshold of 1. As an exploratory analysis of dynamics, max-normalized trajectories of the 1000 most abundant clonotypes were examined with PCA combined with hierarchical clustering. The CD4 or CD8 phenotype of responding clones was assigned using the separately sequenced CD4+ and CD8+ repertoires. In TCRdb, the public reads were trimmed at Q25 with fastp and aligned with MiXCR, with productive beta chains retained. Each record represents a unique CDR3 protein, reported with the most common genes and DNA among its rows. The V and J calls follow TCRdb's processing rather than the paper's. This sample has 390,000 or so distinct CDR3 sequences in its table, and approximately 16% of those were observed once. Of the sample, under 25% is held by the ten largest clones.

Study-wide findings and limitations: Only two mild cases were covered in the study, and larger cohorts including severe cases with pre-infection samples were considered necessary. Whether the second-wave clones peaking on day 37 were SARS-CoV-2 specific was not confirmed. Some responding clones were found in pre-infection memory, which suggests that pre-existing cross-reactive memory T cells took part in the SARS-CoV-2 response. Clones contracting from day 15 to 85 had balanced CD4/CD8 phenotypes, while a second wave expanding from day 15 to 37 was biased towards CD4+. Contracting CD4+ clones were located mainly in the CM and EM memory subsets, whereas CD8+ clones were found to be enriched in EMRA.

The origin of this receptor is a man younger than 30 who had mild COVID-19 (a few samples of this study predate the infection). The sample titles of this study are shuffled in the database, so cell type and time point are left out; the donor was told from shared clones. The sample consisted of PBMCs or a T cell subset sorted from them (not recorded which). Rearrangement joined TRBV5-1 to TRBJ2-3; 9 junctional bases match TRBD2. The DNA sequence follows: TGCGCCAGCAGCAGGACTAGCGACACAGATACGCAGTATTTT. Its protein reads: CASSRTSDTDTQYF.